The source of this T cell receptor (beta chain) is a study of blood T cell repertoires in COVID-19. Study details: Material from acute and convalescent COVID-19 was sourced from the United States, Italy and Spain. PBMCs, B-cell-depleted T cells, or T cells provided the cDNA or gDNA that made up the material.

V lost 1 base and J 2 bases, leaving 9 bases between the germline ends. Per germline, CDR1 MDHEN and CDR2 SYDVKM. The CDR3 spans 15 residues. Method: immunoSEQ multiplex PCR; TCRdb's copy keeps in-frame clones and lacks some. The table shows roughly 53,000 clones, with 70% to 90% occurring only once. This chain uses TRBV28 with TRBJ2-1, with D tentatively TRBD1 (5 bases). The origin of this receptor is a man aged 40-49 years with active COVID-19. Sequencing was done on a sample of peripheral blood. CDR3 sequence reads: CASSLSGATYNEQFF. The CDR3 nucleotides read TGTGCCAGCAGTTTATCTGGGGCAACCTACAATGAGCAGTTCTTC.